Shown below are 3 T cell receptor beta chains from a single sample sequenced in a study of blood T cell repertoires in COVID-19. Only in-frame clones appear in the TCRdb table, and some are missing; sequencing was by immunoSEQ multiplex PCR. The table lists 250,000 or so clones, about 91% of them singletons. Sequenced: peripheral blood. The origin of the receptors is a man at least 80 years old with acute or convalescent COVID-19.

The V and J genes are TRBV7-3 and TRBJ2-1; D not resolved. Per the germline V gene, CDR1 is SGHTA and CDR2 is FQGTGA. This CDR3 is 15 amino acids long. The germline V and J ends were trimmed by 3 bases and 0 bases, with 9 bases remaining between them. The CDR3 is CASSFSVSSYNEQFF. For the CDR3, the DNA is TGTGCCAGCAGCTTCAGTGTAAGCTCCTACAATGAGCAGTTCTTC.

V and J are TRBV7-2 and TRBJ1-5; D unclear. Trimming cost V 3 bases and J 7 bases, with 10 bases left between them. The CDR3 totals 13 residues. Germline V gene lookup returns CDR1 SGHTA and CDR2 FQGNSA. CDR3 DNA sequence: TGTGCCAGCAGCTTCGCAGGAAACCAGCCCCAGCATTTT. Amino acids: CASSFAGNQPQHF.

This chain links TRBV6-5 with TRBJ2-7; TRBD1 aligns across 7 bases. The germline V gene has CDR1 MNHEY and CDR2 SVGAGI. The CDR3 runs 13 residues. The CDR3 is CAWPGRGLYEQYF. The DNA of the CDR3 is TGTGCTTGGCCAGGAAGGGGGCTTTACGAGCAGTACTTC.